The clone carrying this T cell receptor beta chain has ten or more counts. Its antigen remains unknown. TCRdb used MiXCR to reprocess the reads, holding one entry per CDR3 protein. The data contain nearly 450,000 distinct CDR3 sequences, about a third of them seen just once; the ten biggest clones take up about an eighth. This sample is drawn from a study of T cell repertoires in cytomegalovirus infection. Study at large: TCR beta signatures that were public indicated CMV infection and matching HLA type.

The CDR3 totals 18 residues. Per germline, CDR1 SGHAT and CDR2 FQNNGV. Trimming cost V 0 bases and J 2 bases, with 14 bases left between them. Study-wide results and caveats: Summed frequency of public TCR beta families distinguished CMV carriers with the relevant HLA. The ex vivo response was dominated by HLA-C-restricted CMV-specific TCR beta clonotypes.

The clonotype was recovered from a human donor in good health (CMV status not recorded). Some clones in this sample may be carry-over from other donors' samples. This chain uses TRBV11-2 with TRBJ2-6, with D maybe TRBD1 (6 bases). Sequenced input: PBMCs. The CDR3 coding sequence is TGTGCCAGCAGCTTAGATATAGGAAGGACAGCTGGGGCCAACGTCCTGACTTTC. It codes for CASSLDIGRTAGANVLTF.